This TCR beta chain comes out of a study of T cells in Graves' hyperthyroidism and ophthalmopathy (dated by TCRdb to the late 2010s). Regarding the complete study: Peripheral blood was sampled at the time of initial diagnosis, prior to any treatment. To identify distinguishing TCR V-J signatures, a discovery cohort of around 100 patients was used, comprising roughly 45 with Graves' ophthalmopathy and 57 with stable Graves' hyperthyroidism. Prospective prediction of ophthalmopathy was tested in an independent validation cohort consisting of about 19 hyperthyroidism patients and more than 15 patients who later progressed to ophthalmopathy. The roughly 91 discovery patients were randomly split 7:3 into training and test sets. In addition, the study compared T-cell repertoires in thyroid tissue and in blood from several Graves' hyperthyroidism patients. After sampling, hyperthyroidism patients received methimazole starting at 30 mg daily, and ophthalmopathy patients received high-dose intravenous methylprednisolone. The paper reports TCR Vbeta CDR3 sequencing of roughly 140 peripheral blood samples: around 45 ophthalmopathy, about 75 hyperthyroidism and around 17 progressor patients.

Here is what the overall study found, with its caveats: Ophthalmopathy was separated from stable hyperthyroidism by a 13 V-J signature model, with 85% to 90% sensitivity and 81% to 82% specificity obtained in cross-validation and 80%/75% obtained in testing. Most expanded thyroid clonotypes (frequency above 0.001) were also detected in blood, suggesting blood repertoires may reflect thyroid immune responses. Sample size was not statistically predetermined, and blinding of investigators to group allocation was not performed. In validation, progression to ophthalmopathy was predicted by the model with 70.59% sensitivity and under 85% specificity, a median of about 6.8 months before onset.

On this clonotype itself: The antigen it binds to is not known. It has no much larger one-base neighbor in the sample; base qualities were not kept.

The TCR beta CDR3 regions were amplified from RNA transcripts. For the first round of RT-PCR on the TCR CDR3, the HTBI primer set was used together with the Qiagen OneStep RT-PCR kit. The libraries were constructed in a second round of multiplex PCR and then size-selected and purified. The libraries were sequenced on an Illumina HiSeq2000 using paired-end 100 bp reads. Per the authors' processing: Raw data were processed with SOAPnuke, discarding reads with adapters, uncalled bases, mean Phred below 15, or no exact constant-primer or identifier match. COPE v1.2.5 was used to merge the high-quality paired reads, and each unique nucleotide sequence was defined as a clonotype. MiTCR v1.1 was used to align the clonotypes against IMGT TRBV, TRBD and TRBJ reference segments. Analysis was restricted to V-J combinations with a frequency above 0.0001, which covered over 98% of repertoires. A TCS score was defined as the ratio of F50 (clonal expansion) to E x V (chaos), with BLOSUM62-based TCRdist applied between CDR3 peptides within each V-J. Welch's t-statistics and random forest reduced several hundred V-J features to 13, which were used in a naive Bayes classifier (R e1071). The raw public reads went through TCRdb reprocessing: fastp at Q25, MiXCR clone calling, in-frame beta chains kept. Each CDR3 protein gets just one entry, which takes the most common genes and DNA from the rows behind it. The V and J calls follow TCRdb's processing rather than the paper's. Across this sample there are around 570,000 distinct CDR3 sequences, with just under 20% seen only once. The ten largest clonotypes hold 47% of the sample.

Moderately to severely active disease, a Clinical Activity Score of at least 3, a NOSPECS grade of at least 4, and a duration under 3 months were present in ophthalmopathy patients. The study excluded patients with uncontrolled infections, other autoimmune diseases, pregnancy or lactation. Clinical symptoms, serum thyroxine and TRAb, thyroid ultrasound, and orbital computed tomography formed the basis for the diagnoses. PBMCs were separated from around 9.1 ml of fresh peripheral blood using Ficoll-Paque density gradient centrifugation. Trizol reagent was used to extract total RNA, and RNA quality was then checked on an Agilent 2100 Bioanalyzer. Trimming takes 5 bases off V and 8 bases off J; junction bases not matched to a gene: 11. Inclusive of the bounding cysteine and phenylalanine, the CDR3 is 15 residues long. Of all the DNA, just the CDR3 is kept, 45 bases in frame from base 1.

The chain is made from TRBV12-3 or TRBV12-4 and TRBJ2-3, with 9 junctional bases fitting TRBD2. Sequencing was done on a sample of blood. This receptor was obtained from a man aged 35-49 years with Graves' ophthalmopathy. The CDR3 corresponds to CASSRQRGAPGTQYF. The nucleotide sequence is TGTGCCAGCAGTCGACAGCGGGGGGCCCCGGGTACGCAGTATTTT.